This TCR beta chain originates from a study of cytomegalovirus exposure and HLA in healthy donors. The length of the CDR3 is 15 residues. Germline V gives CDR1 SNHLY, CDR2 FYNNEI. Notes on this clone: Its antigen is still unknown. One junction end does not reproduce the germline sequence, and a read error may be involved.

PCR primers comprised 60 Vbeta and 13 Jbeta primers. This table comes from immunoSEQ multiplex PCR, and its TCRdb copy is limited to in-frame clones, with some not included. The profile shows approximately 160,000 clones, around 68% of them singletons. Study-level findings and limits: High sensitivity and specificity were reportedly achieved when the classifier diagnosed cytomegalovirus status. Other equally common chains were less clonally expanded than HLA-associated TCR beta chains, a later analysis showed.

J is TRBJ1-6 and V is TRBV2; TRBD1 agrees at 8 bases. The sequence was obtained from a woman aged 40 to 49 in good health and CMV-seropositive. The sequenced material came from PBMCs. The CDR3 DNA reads TGTGCCAGCAGGGAAGGGACAGGACATCCGTCACCCCTCCACTTT. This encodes CASREGTGHPSPLHF.